Below, 18 T cell receptor beta chains from the same sample are listed, as sequenced in a study of cytotoxic CD8 clonotypes in ibrutinib-treated CLL (dated by TCRdb to about 2021). The time point label, read with the paper, signifies: progressive disease on ibrutinib. Library method: the immunoSEQ multiplex PCR assay. TCRdb took this table from immuneACCESS and kept in-frame rearrangements with V and J called. Such tables lack part of the clones; where checked against another copy, unresolved V genes explain under half of the gap, and the rest is unexplained. Recorded for this sample are about 69,000 clones; about 84% of them occurred a single time. The ten biggest clones cover around 7.6% of the sample. Specimen: PBMCs, collected at disease progression, from a patient treated with ibrutinib. These receptors originate from a human donor with chronic lymphocytic leukemia.

The chain links TRBV7-9 to TRBJ2-1; 8 nucleotides line up with TRBD2. This CDR3 is 13 amino acids long. V gave up 7 bases and J gave up 6 bases; unmatched junction bases: 5. Looked up from germline, CDR1 is SEHNR and CDR2 is FQNEAQ (reference sequence). CDR3 in amino acids: CASILSGGNEQFF. CDR3 nucleotides: TGTGCCAGCATCCTCAGCGGGGGCAATGAGCAGTTCTTC. The complete variable domain, with remaining parts taken from reference TRBV7-9 and TRBJ2-1, reads DTGVSQNPRHKITKRGQNVTFRCDPISEHNRLYWYRQTLGQGPEFLTYFQNEAQLEKSRLLSDRFSAERPKGSFSTLEIQRTEQGDSAMYLCASILSGGNEQFFGPGTRLTVL.

The chain recombines TRBV29-1 with TRBJ2-5; D uncertain. The V end lost 4 bases, the J end lost 4 bases, and 10 bases lay between the germline ends. Germline assignment: CDR1 SQVTM and CDR2 ANQGSEA. The CDR3 covers 12 residues. CDR3 coding DNA: TGCAGCGTTGGAAGGGATGGAGAGACCCAGTACTTC. Its translation: CSVGRDGETQYF.

The chain employs TRBV14 and TRBJ1-2; no definite D call. The CDR3 is 16 residues long. V lost 4 bases and J 4 bases, leaving 19 bases between the germline ends. CDR1 SGHDN and CDR2 FVKESK come from the germline V gene. The CDR3 loop reads CASSLSIGVPLYGYTF. CDR3 nucleotides: TGTGCCAGCAGCCTCTCAATTGGGGTTCCCCTCTATGGCTACACCTTC. The full variable domain, completed using reference TRBV14 and TRBJ1-2, is EAGVTQFPSHSVIEKGQTVTLRCDPISGHDNLYWYRRVMGKEIKFLLHFVKESKQDESGMPNNRFLAERTGGTYSTLKVQPAELEDSGVYFCASSLSIGVPLYGYTFGSGTRLTVV.

The V call is TRBV6-4, the J call TRBJ1-2; TRBD1 aligns across 11 bases. This CDR3 is 15 amino acids long. Germline values: CDR1 MRHNA, CDR2 SNTAGT. Trimming at V came to 2 bases and at J to 6 bases, leaving 5 bases not matched to a gene. This CDR3 reads CASSDRTGGVDGYTF. CDR3 DNA sequence: TGTGCCAGCAGTGACCGGACAGGGGGCGTAGATGGCTACACCTTC.

The chain uses TRBV12-5 and TRBJ2-1, with D perhaps TRBD2 (5 bases). Trimming cost V 5 bases and J 14 bases, with 19 bases left between them. The CDR3 totals 13 residues. Germline CDR1 LGHNT, CDR2 FRNRAP. The CDR3 sequence: CASGENPGIRKFF. CDR3 DNA sequence: TGTGCTAGTGGTGAGAATCCCGGGATTCGAAAGTTCTTC.

The chain carries TRBV5-1 and TRBJ1-1; TRBD1 aligns across 8 bases. Per germline, CDR1 SGHRS and CDR2 YFSETQ. The V segment lost 1 base and the J segment 1 base; nucleotides outside the gene matches: 9. The CDR3 has 17 amino acids. The CDR3 loop reads CASSLNPGGATNTEAFF. The CDR3 bases are TGCGCCAGCAGCTTGAACCCAGGGGGCGCGACGAACACTGAAGCTTTCTTT.

The chain couples TRBV7-8 to TRBJ2-2; D tentatively reads TRBD1 or TRBD2 (6 bases each). The V end lost 8 bases, the J end lost 0 bases, and 10 bases lay between the germline ends. The CDR3 is 14 amino acids. Germline lookup yields CDR1 SGHVS and CDR2 FQNEAQ. The CDR3 loop reads CASVGGSNTGELFF. The CDR3 DNA follows: TGTGCCAGCGTGGGGGGCTCGAACACCGGGGAGCTGTTTTTT.

The V gene is TRBV11-1, the J gene TRBJ2-5; no clear D gene. The V and J ends lost 5 bases and 2 bases respectively, with 6 bases between them. The CDR3 extends over 12 amino acids. CDR1 and CDR2 from the germline V gene are SGHAT and FQDESV (reference sequence). CDR3: CASSRQQETQYF. The CDR3 DNA reads TGTGCCAGCAGCCGACAACAAGAGACCCAGTACTTC.

The rearrangement links TRBV2 to TRBJ1-2; TRBD1 aligns across 7 bases. The germline V gene has CDR1 SNHLY and CDR2 FYNNEI. The CDR3 length is 12 residues. With 10 bases clipped from V and 8 bases from J, the junction kept 10 bases outside the gene matches. CDR3: CATTKGAGGYTF. CDR3 in DNA: TGTGCCACAACCAAGGGGGCGGGAGGCTACACCTTC.

The rearrangement uses TRBV11-2 and TRBJ2-3; D is uncertain. Germline CDR1 SGHAT, CDR2 FQNNGV. The ends were cut back, 1 base at V and 0 bases at J, with 5 bases in the middle. This CDR3 contains 14 residues. The CDR3 coding sequence is TGTGCCAGCAGCTTAGGTTACAGCACAGATACGCAGTATTTT. Translating it yields CASSLGYSTDTQYF.

This clone has only one observation. The rearrangement links TRBV5-1 to TRBJ2-1, with D possibly matching TRBD2 (6 bases). Germline values: CDR1 SGHRS, CDR2 YFSETQ. V was clipped by 3 bases and J by 2 bases, with 15 bases between them. This CDR3 comprises 16 residues. The CDR3 is CASSSPRGLPYNEQFF. Written as DNA, the CDR3 is TGCGCCAGCAGCTCCCCGCGGGGCTTACCCTACAATGAGCAGTTCTTC.

This sequence joins TRBV28 and TRBJ1-1; 7 nucleotides agree with TRBD1. Germline CDR1 reads MDHEN; CDR2 reads SYDVKM. V was clipped by 6 bases and J by 8 bases; unmatched bases: 9. This CDR3 has 13 residues. The CDR3 loop reads CASRVTGKPEAFF. In DNA, the CDR3 is TGTGCCAGCAGGGTGACAGGGAAGCCCGAAGCTTTCTTT.

The chain combines TRBV5-1 with TRBJ2-5, with D hard to call. The CDR3 extends over 14 amino acids. Trimming pared 4 bases from V and 1 base from J, leaving 11 bases between. In germline, CDR1 is SGHRS, CDR2 YFSETQ. CDR3 residues: CASSPTITQETQYF. Written as DNA, the CDR3 is TGCGCCAGCAGCCCCACCATTACCCAAGAGACCCAGTACTTC.

The chain recombines TRBV6-5 with TRBJ2-1, with 8 bases aligning to TRBD1. Trimming removed 8 bases from V and 4 bases from J; junction bases left unmatched: 7. In germline, CDR1 is MNHEY, CDR2 SVGAGI. The CDR3 runs 14 residues. The CDR3, as DNA: TGTGCCAGCTGCTATGACAGGGGATACAATGAGCAGTTCTTC. As protein: CASCYDRGYNEQFF.

CDR3 nucleotide sequence: TGTGCCACCAGCAGAGATCGGGTACGGGGTGTTAAGCAGTTCTTC. Its protein is CATSRDRVRGVKQFF. This chain uses TRBV15 with TRBJ2-1; TRBD2 might be the D (5 bases). The ends were cut back, 0 bases at V and 11 bases at J, with 17 bases in the middle. The CDR3 is 15 amino acids. CDR1 is LNHNV, CDR2 YYDKDF, per germline (reference sequence).

This clone was observed once. This chain connects TRBV18 to TRBJ2-1; D not certain. The CDR3 consists of 14 residues. Germline values: CDR1 KGHSH, CDR2 LQKENI. V was clipped by 3 bases and J by 4 bases, with 10 bases between them. For the CDR3, the DNA is TGTGCCAGCTCACCGGATTTGCAGTACAATGAGCAGTTCTTC. Translated: CASSPDLQYNEQFF. Combining the CDR3 with reference TRBV18 and TRBJ2-1 gives the whole variable domain NAGVMQNPRHLVRRRGQEARLRCSPMKGHSHVYWYRQLPEEGLKFMVYLQKENIIDESGMPKERFSAEFPKEGPSILRIQQVVRGDSAAYFCASSPDLQYNEQFFGPGTRLTVL.

The chain has TRBV29-1 and TRBJ1-2; TRBD1 is a possible D gene (5 bases). V lost 6 bases and J 4 bases, leaving 12 bases between the germline ends. The CDR3 has 12 amino acids. Germline CDR1 SQVTM, CDR2 ANQGSEA. CDR3 nucleotide sequence: TGCAGCGTGGCCCCTGGGGGCTATGGCTACACCTTC. Amino acids: CSVAPGGYGYTF.

V usage is TRBV6-1 and J usage is TRBJ2-7; D gene unclear. The ends were cut back, 2 bases at V and 6 bases at J, with 8 bases in the middle. The germline V gene has CDR1 MNHNS and CDR2 SASEGT. The CDR3 is 12 amino acids. CDR3 nucleotide sequence: TGTGCCAGCAGTGAAAGGGCTGGCGAGCAGTACTTC. Its translation: CASSERAGEQYF.